The rows below give T cell receptor beta chains drawn from one sample of a study of neurological immune-mediated disorders. Via MiXCR, TCRdb re-called the 5' RACE reads, giving one row per CDR3 protein. The sample has roughly 50,000 distinct CDR3 sequences, about 13% seen once. Sequenced sample: PBMCs. All receptors come from a male donor with HTLV-1-associated myelopathy (HAM/TSP). Each CDR3 is given with its conserved first and last residue. D genes are given only for firm matches. Clone size is shown for a subset of rows, as once, few, many or a class of expanded clone.

V gene	CDR3 length	D gene	clone size	J gene	CDR3 DNA	CDR3 protein
TRBV5-1	14	.	many	TRBJ1-1	TGCGCCAGCAGCTTGCGGGGGGTGAACACTGAAGCTTTCTTT	CASSLRGVNTEAFF
TRBV20-1	12	.	few	TRBJ2-3	TGCAGTGCTCACGAACCCACAGATACGCAGTATTTT	CSAHEPTDTQYF
TRBV20-1	15	TRBD1	many	TRBJ1-4	TGCAGTGCTAGCACAAGGGGGCTAGCTAATGAAAAACTGTTTTTT	CSASTRGLANEKLFF
TRBV6-5	14	TRBD2	many	TRBJ2-1	TGTGCCAGCACCCAGAGGGCGGGGGGCCGCCCCCCGTTCTTC	CASTQRAGGRPPFF
TRBV11-2	18	TRBD1	.	TRBJ2-1	TGTGCCAGCAGCTTAGGGACAGGGGGTATTAATCTCTACAATGAGCAGTTCTTC	CASSLGTGGINLYNEQFF
TRBV5-1	15	TRBD1	many	TRBJ1-1	TGCGCCAGCAGCCTGGGACAGGGAAGTTCGGGGTTAGCTTTCTTT	CASSLGQGSSGLAFF
TRBV5-1	15	.	.	TRBJ1-2	TGCGCCAGCAGAGCTCGGTGGGAGTTTAGCTATGGCTACACCTTC	CASRARWEFSYGYTF
TRBV7-2	13	.	many	TRBJ2-1	TGTGCCAGCAGCTTAGAGAAGGGGGATGAGCAGTTCTTC	CASSLEKGDEQFF
TRBV6-1	13	TRBD1	many	TRBJ2-7	TGTGCCAGCCGACAGGGCGCGACGAACGAGCAGTACTTC	CASRQGATNEQYF
TRBV12-3/TRBV12-4	15	.	many	TRBJ1-1	TGTGCCAGCAGTTTAAGCGGGGCTCTGAACACTGAAGCTTTCTTT	CASSLSGALNTEAFF
TRBV5-1	15	TRBD1	many	TRBJ1-1	TGCGCCAGCAGCACCCGGACAGGGGCGAACACTGAAGCTTTCTTT	CASSTRTGANTEAFF
TRBV4-3	15	TRBD1	medium-sized	TRBJ1-2	TGCGCCAGCAGCCTGGGACAGGGGGCTTACTATGGCTACACCTTC	CASSLGQGAYYGYTF
TRBV20-1	11	.	many	TRBJ2-5	TGCAGTTCTCGGGGTTGGGAGACCCAGTACTTC	CSSRGWETQYF
TRBV7-9	14	TRBD1	many	TRBJ2-4	TGTGCCAGCAGCGTAGGACAGGGCTGGAACATTCAGTACTTC	CASSVGQGWNIQYF
TRBV20-1	13	.	medium-sized	TRBJ2-5	TGCAGTGCTAGACAGGGGTTTTCGGAGACCCAGTACTTC	CSARQGFSETQYF
TRBV6-6	11	.	.	TRBJ2-5	TGTGCCAGCAGTGGCGGGACCGACCAGTACTTC	CASSGGTDQYF
TRBV5-1	14	TRBD1	many	TRBJ1-2	TGCGCCAGCAGCCCTACCCAGGGGGACTATGGCTACACCTTC	CASSPTQGDYGYTF
TRBV20-1	15	TRBD2	many	TRBJ2-5	TGCAGTGCTAGTTGGACTAGCGGGGTTTCGGAGACCCAGTACTTC	CSASWTSGVSETQYF
TRBV2	11	.	many	TRBJ2-3	TGTGCCAGCAGGGGGGCAGATACGCAGTATTTT	CASRGADTQYF
TRBV5-1	15	.	many	TRBJ2-3	TGCGCCAGCAGCTTAGAGGGTTATAGCACAGATACGCAGTATTTT	CASSLEGYSTDTQYF
TRBV14	15	TRBD1	many	TRBJ1-1	TGTGCCAGCAGCATTCGGACAGGTCGGAGCACTGAAGCTTTCTTT	CASSIRTGRSTEAFF
TRBV3-1	17	TRBD2	many	TRBJ2-4	TGTGCCAGCAGCCAAACTAGCGGGGGGGCGGCCAAAAACATTCAGTACTTC	CASSQTSGGAAKNIQYF
TRBV5-1	13	.	many	TRBJ2-1	TGCGCCAGCAGCTACGGACAGAACAATGAGCAGTTCTTC	CASSYGQNNEQFF
TRBV20-1	13	.	many	TRBJ2-5	TGCAGTGCTACGACCGCCTCCGGAGAGACCCAGTACTTC	CSATTASGETQYF
TRBV7-6	18	TRBD2	.	TRBJ2-3	TGTGACAGCAGCCCCGGGACTAGCGGGCCGGGTAGCACAGATACACAGTATTTT	CDSSPGTSGPGSTDTQYF
TRBV5-1	15	.	many	TRBJ2-7	TGCGCCAGCAGCTTGGAGCGGGCAGCCTCCTACGAGCAGTACTTC	CASSLERAASYEQYF
TRBV14	14	TRBD1	many	TRBJ2-1	TGTGCCAGCAGCCCTTGGACAGGGGGGGATGAGCAGTTCTTC	CASSPWTGGDEQFF
TRBV2	13	TRBD2	many	TRBJ2-5	TGTGCCAGCGTTCTAGCGGGGGAAGAGACCCAGTACTTC	CASVLAGEETQYF
TRBV3-1	15	TRBD1	many	TRBJ1-1	TGTGCCAGCAGCGACGGACAGGGCTGGGGGCCTGAAGCTTTCTTT	CASSDGQGWGPEAFF
TRBV7-8	14	TRBD1	few	TRBJ2-2	TGTGCCAGCAGCCTGGACAGGGAGATCGGGGAGCTGTTTTTT	CASSLDREIGELFF
TRBV10-3	13	.	many	TRBJ2-5	TGTGCCACCCTTCGCCGGGGCGACGAGACCCAGTACTTC	CATLRRGDETQYF
TRBV20-1	14	.	many	TRBJ1-1	TGCAGTGCTAGACCCCCGGGCAGTAACACTGAAGCTTTCTTT	CSARPPGSNTEAFF
TRBV5-1	15	.	many	TRBJ2-1	TGCGCCAGCAGCTTGGTAGGGGGAGGATACAATGAGCAGTTCTTC	CASSLVGGGYNEQFF
TRBV9	16	TRBD2	many	TRBJ2-5	TGTGCCAGCAGCGTAGCGGTAGCGGGGGGCGTGGAGACCCAGTACTTC	CASSVAVAGGVETQYF
TRBV20-1	14	.	.	TRBJ2-7	TGCAGTGCTAGACCTTCCGGGGGGCTCTACGAGCAGTACTTC	CSARPSGGLYEQYF
TRBV6-2/TRBV6-3	15	TRBD2	many	TRBJ2-5	TGTGCCAGCAGTGTCCAGCGGGGGATTGTTGAGACCCAGTACTTC	CASSVQRGIVETQYF
TRBV20-1	15	.	many	TRBJ1-4	TGCAGTGCTAAATTGGGGGGGGCGGATAATGAAAAACTGTTTTTT	CSAKLGGADNEKLFF
TRBV28	13	TRBD1	many	TRBJ1-1	TGTGTTATCCAGGGGGCAAGGGGCACTGAAGCTTTCTTT	CVIQGARGTEAFF
TRBV7-2	14	TRBD1	many	TRBJ2-7	TGTGCCAGCAGCTACCGGACAGGGGCCCACGAGCAGTACTTC	CASSYRTGAHEQYF
TRBV29-1	13	TRBD2	many	TRBJ2-3	TGCAGCGTACGACTAGCGGGCACAGATACGCAGTATTTT	CSVRLAGTDTQYF
TRBV5-1	16	TRBD1	many	TRBJ1-6	TGCGCCAGCAGCCTCCGAAGACAGGGGTTTAATTCACCCCTCCACTTT	CASSLRRQGFNSPLHF
TRBV7-2	13	TRBD1	.	TRBJ1-1	TGTGCCAGCAGAGACAACAGGGGGACTGAAGCTTTCTTT	CASRDNRGTEAFF
TRBV29-1	15	.	many	TRBJ1-2	TGCAGCGTTGAATCGTATGGTAGTAATAACTATGGCTACACCTTC	CSVESYGSNNYGYTF
TRBV3-2	15	.	many	TRBJ2-3	TGTGCCAGCAGCCAGTTTGGGATAAGCACAGATACGCAGTATTTT	CASSQFGISTDTQYF
TRBV20-1	12	.	many	TRBJ1-2	TGCAGTGCTAGAGGGGTCCTCTATGGCTACACCTTC	CSARGVLYGYTF
TRBV14	12	.	few	TRBJ2-7	TGTGCCAGCAGCCACCCTAGGGGCGAGCAGTACTTC	CASSHPRGEQYF
TRBV5-4	16	TRBD1	once	TRBJ1-1	TGTGCCAGCAGCTCCGACCCTACAGGGGCGAACACTGAAGCTTTCTTT	CASSSDPTGANTEAFF
TRBV3-1	13	.	many	TRBJ1-5	TGTGCCAGCAGCCAAGACCGGGGAGGTTCCCAGCATTTT	CASSQDRGGSQHF
TRBV7-3	17	TRBD2	many	TRBJ2-1	TGTGCCAGCAGCCTATGGGCGAGCGGGGGGTCGGGGAATGAGCAGTTCTTC	CASSLWASGGSGNEQFF
TRBV4-1	19	TRBD1	many	TRBJ2-6	TGCGCCAGCAGCCACCACCGAGGGACAGGGGGCTCTGGGGCCAACGTCCTGACTTTC	CASSHHRGTGGSGANVLTF
TRBV5-1	13	.	many	TRBJ2-7	TGCGCCAGCAGCTTGGCAGATAGGCCACCTAGGTACTTC	CASSLADRPPRYF
TRBV2	15	.	many	TRBJ1-5	TGTGCCAGCAGTGAGCAGACAGTTAGAAATCAGCCCCAGCATTTT	CASSEQTVRNQPQHF
TRBV20-1	15	.	many	TRBJ2-5	TGCAGTGTGGCCCGTGGGGGGGCCCTCAGGGAGACCCAGTACTTC	CSVARGGALRETQYF
TRBV9	12	.	many	TRBJ2-1	TGTGCCAGCAGCGGAGAGACGGATGAGCAGTTCTTC	CASSGETDEQFF
TRBV7-6	15	.	many	TRBJ1-1	TGTGCCAGCAGCTTTGGCCCTGGGGAGGGGACTGAAGCTTTCTTT	CASSFGPGEGTEAFF